The 23 T cell receptor beta chains in this list originate from one sample, sequenced in a study of regulatory T cells in long-lasting Graves disease. Arm-PCR with iRepertoire HTBI primers amplified the CDR3 regions for these TCR beta libraries. Using its own MiXCR run on the multiplex PCR reads, TCRdb lists one record per CDR3 protein. This sample has hundreds of thousands of distinct CDR3 sequences, with 16% found just once. Time point in this sample: newly diagnosed GD, antithyroid drugs for less than 3 months. The TCR library was prepared using RNA isolated from PBMCs. These data were also reused for a study on T cells in Graves' hyperthyroidism and ophthalmopathy.

The specimen was peripheral blood mononuclear cells (PBMCs), collected at new diagnosis, from a patient treated with antithyroid drugs. All receptors come from a woman in her 30s with Graves disease.

This clonotype showed up many times. The V and J genes are TRBV28 and TRBJ1-4; 9 bases are shared with TRBD1. With V trimmed by 7 bases and J by 0 bases, 18 bases remained unmatched. Germline V CDR1 and CDR2: MDHEN, SYDVKM. This CDR3 has 20 amino acids. The CDR3 sequence is CASKAPGTGRPRPTNEKLFF. CDR3 sequence (DNA): TGTGCCAGCAAAGCCCCCGGGACAGGGCGGCCACGACCAACTAATGAAAAACTGTTTTTT.

The gene calls are TRBV6-2 or TRBV6-3 and TRBJ2-1; 9 bases line up with TRBD2. The length of the CDR3 is 15 residues. The trim removed 10 bases at V and 1 base at J, leaving 8 bases unmatched. Germline CDR1 and CDR2: MNHEY and SVGEGT. Here the CDR3 DNA reads TGTGCCATACCTCTAGCGGGGACTTCCTACAATGAGCAGTTCTTC. It specifies CAIPLAGTSYNEQFF.

The rearrangement links TRBV5-1 to TRBJ1-2, with D possibly TRBD1 on 6 matching bases. CDR3 length equals 18 residues. CDR1 SGHRS and CDR2 YFSETQ come from the germline V gene. The V end lost 1 base, the J end lost 4 bases, and 23 bases lay between the germline ends. The DNA for the CDR3 is TGCGCCAGCAGCTTGAGGGGGGGGGAAAAGAACCTTCTCTATGGCTACACCTTC. It encodes CASSLRGGEKNLLYGYTF.

This clonotype was seen only a few times. The chain combines TRBV7-3 with TRBJ2-1; no clear D. V was shortened by 6 bases and J by 3 bases, with 12 bases between the two germline ends. CDR1 and CDR2 (germline): SGHTA, FQGTGA. The CDR3 is 14 residues long. DNA of the CDR3: TGTGCCAGCAGTCGCGACTCGAACTACAATGAGCAGTTCTTC. It translates to CASSRDSNYNEQFF.

The J gene is TRBJ1-3, the V gene TRBV12-3 or TRBV12-4; 7 bases are a match to TRBD1. The length of the CDR3 is 15 residues. J gave up 0 bases and V 7 bases, and 6 bases lay outside the gene matches. CDR3 sequence: CASKPYRGSGNTIYF. The CDR3 nucleotides read TGTGCCAGCAAACCGTACAGGGGCTCTGGAAACACCATATATTTT.

This rearrangement joins TRBV19 to TRBJ1-2, with a weak D call TRBD1 (6 bases). Germline-derived CDR1 and CDR2 are LNHDA and SQIVND (reference sequence). The CDR3 sequence is 14 residues long. Trimming cost V 3 bases and J 4 bases, with 12 bases left between them. DNA for the CDR3: TGTGCCAGTAGTATTCAGGGGCAGATCTATGGCTACACCTTC. Amino acids: CASSIQGQIYGYTF.

The CDR3 loop is CASSWRAEKTNEKLFF. The CDR3 nucleotides are TGTGCCAGCAGTTGGAGGGCTGAGAAGACTAATGAAAAACTGTTTTTT. The genes are TRBV28 and TRBJ1-4; D gene ambiguous. This CDR3 region has 16 residues. Germline V gene lookup returns CDR1 MDHEN and CDR2 SYDVKM. V gave up 4 bases and J gave up 2 bases, with 14 bases separating them.

The rearrangement uses TRBV27 and TRBJ2-6; a possible D gene is TRBD2 (6 bases). From germline, CDR1 is MNHEY and CDR2 SMNVEV (reference sequence). CDR3 length equals 18 residues. Trimming took off 2 bases at V and 1 base at J, with 15 bases between the two ends. The CDR3 loop is CASSLEVRRGSGANVLTF. CDR3 coding DNA: TGTGCCAGCAGTTTAGAGGTTAGGAGGGGTTCTGGGGCCAACGTCCTGACTTTC.

This clonotype was seen a few times. The chain links TRBV12-3 or TRBV12-4 to TRBJ2-2; TRBD2 aligns across 9 bases. With 6 bases clipped from V and 6 bases from J, the junction kept 11 bases outside the gene matches. This CDR3 is built from 16 residues. This chain's CDR3 is CASSRTGTSRAGELFF. The CDR3 DNA follows: TGTGCCAGCAGCCGTACCGGGACTAGCAGGGCCGGGGAGCTGTTTTTT.

V and J are TRBV20-1 and TRBJ1-2, with a weak D call TRBD1 (5 bases). CDR3 length: 15 residues. With 0 bases removed from V and 6 bases from J, the gap between germline ends came to 17 bases. Germline assignment: CDR1 DFQATT and CDR2 SNEGSKA (reference sequence). The CDR3 DNA sequence: TGCAGTGCTAGAGACCTGGGGGGGGTTCGCCATGGCTACACCTTC. Translation: CSARDLGGVRHGYTF.

This clonotype has more than one count but fewer than ten. The CDR3 sequence: CASSQEREALAWNEQFF. CDR3 nucleotides: TGTGCCAGCAGCCAAGAGAGAGAAGCCCTAGCATGGAATGAGCAGTTCTTC. This chain links TRBV3-1 with TRBJ2-1; TRBD2 might be the D (5 bases). Trimming cost V 0 bases and J 7 bases, with 19 bases left between them. Germline V gene data show CDR1 as LGHDT and CDR2 as YNNKEL (reference sequence). This CDR3 comprises 17 residues.

This clonotype occurred many times. The chain has TRBV6-2 or TRBV6-3 and TRBJ2-7; D is unclear. The CDR3 has 15 residues. V was pared by 0 bases and J by 1 base, with 10 bases between. Germline CDR1 is MNHEY and CDR2 is SVGEGT. In DNA, the CDR3 is TGTGCCAGCAGTTACTCCCTGACACTGTCCTACGAGCAGTACTTC. Protein: CASSYSLTLSYEQYF.

This clonotype was counted many times. The chain uses TRBV6-1 and TRBJ1-5; D is possibly TRBD1 (6 bases). Germline CDR1 is MNHNS and CDR2 is SASEGT. The V end lost 5 bases, the J end lost 4 bases, and 21 bases lay between the germline ends. The CDR3 runs to 17 residues. The CDR3 DNA reads TGTGCCAGCAGTACCCCCCGCGGGACAACTTATAATCAGCCCCAGCATTTT. As protein: CASSTPRGTTYNQPQHF.

This clonotype was recorded many times. The chain uses TRBV3-1 and TRBJ1-3; tentative D call: TRBD1 (5 bases). V lost 4 bases and J 3 bases, leaving 10 bases between the germline ends. Germline CDR1 and CDR2: LGHDT and YNNKEL (reference sequence). The CDR3 has 14 amino acids. The CDR3 nucleotides read TGTGCCAGCAGCCCGGGGGGTGGTGGAAACACCATATATTTT. Residues: CASSPGGGGNTIYF.

Points on this clonotype: A read error may be the cause here, since a much bigger clone is one base away. The chain couples TRBV13 to TRBJ2-1; the D call may be TRBD1 or TRBD2 (5 bases each). This CDR3 spans 15 amino acids. With 5 bases removed from V and 5 bases from J, the gap between germline ends came to 16 bases. The germline V gene encodes CDR1 PRHDT and CDR2 FYEKMQ (reference sequence). The CDR3 region has the DNA TGTGCCAGCAGCCCCCGGGGCAGGGCACACAATGAGCAGTTCTTC. Amino acids: CASSPRGRAHNEQFF. Looking up the rest from reference TRBV13 and TRBJ2-1 gives the full variable domain: AAGVIQSPRHLIKEKRETATLKCYPIPRHDTVYWYQQGPGQDPQFLISFYEKMQSDKGSIPDRFSAQQFSDYHSELNMSSLELGDSALYFCASSPRGRAHNEQFFGPGTRLTVL.

This clonotype was detected ten times or more. The CDR3 DNA reads TGCGCCAGCAGGCAACTCAGCGCGGGGAACACTGAAGCTTTCTTT. Translation gives CASRQLSAGNTEAFF. The chain links TRBV5-1 to TRBJ1-1, with no clear D. V gave up 5 bases and J gave up 1 base, with 15 bases separating them. Germline V gene lookup returns CDR1 SGHRS and CDR2 YFSETQ. The CDR3 covers 15 residues.

This clonotype was recorded at least ten times. This chain joins TRBV6-5 and TRBJ1-5; 8 bases fit TRBD1. With 0 bases clipped from V and 3 bases from J, the junction kept 4 bases outside the gene matches. Germline lookup yields CDR1 MNHEY and CDR2 SVGAGI. This CDR3 region has 16 residues. Written as DNA, the CDR3 is TGTGCCAGCAGTTACTCATCGACAGGGGACAATCAGCCCCAGCATTTT. It specifies CASSYSSTGDNQPQHF.

This sequence joins TRBV27 and TRBJ1-2; 9 bases are shared with TRBD1. From germline, CDR1 is MNHEY and CDR2 SMNVEV (reference sequence). The CDR3 has 16 residues. J lost 8 bases, V lost 4 bases, and 14 bases had no gene match. The CDR3 DNA is TGTGCCAGCAGTTCTGGGACAGGGCCCTTATCCCACGGCTACACCTTC. Translated, it gives CASSSGTGPLSHGYTF.

This clonotype was picked up a small number of times. An end of the junction does not agree with germline; a read error may underlie this. The CDR3: CASSIDSGQVYNEQFF. CDR3 DNA sequence: TGTGCCAGCAGCATAGATTCGGGACAGGTGTACAATGAGCAGTTCTTC. The V call is TRBV11-3, the J call TRBJ2-1, with 8 bases matching TRBD1. Germline lookup yields CDR1 SGHNT and CDR2 YENEEA. CDR3 length: 16 residues.

This clonotype was seen a handful of times. CDR3 coding DNA: TGTGCCAGCAGCCCACTAGGGGTTTTTAGCTCCTACGAGCAGTACTTC. Translated, it gives CASSPLGVFSSYEQYF. The V call is TRBV3-1, the J call TRBJ2-7; D is perhaps TRBD1 or TRBD2 (5 bases each). This CDR3 has 16 residues. Germline V gene lookup returns CDR1 LGHDT and CDR2 YNNKEL (reference sequence). Trimming stripped 4 bases from V and 0 bases from J, with 16 bases between.

This rearrangement joins TRBV6-1 to TRBJ2-1, with D perhaps matching TRBD1 or TRBD2 (5 bases each). CDR1 MNHNS and CDR2 SASEGT come from the germline V gene. The CDR3 consists of 17 residues. Trimming took off 6 bases at V and 2 bases at J, with 20 bases between the two ends. For the CDR3, the DNA is TGTGCCAGCAGCCTCTTACCCCGGGGCGGTACCTACAATGAGCAGTTCTTC. It codes for CASSLLPRGGTYNEQFF.

This clonotype has a handful of counts. The J gene is TRBJ2-1, the V gene TRBV7-2, with 7 bases identical to TRBD2. CDR1 SGHTA and CDR2 FQGNSA come from the germline V gene. V lost 3 bases and J lost 9; bases outside the gene matches: 11. This CDR3 contains 15 residues. The CDR3 nucleotides read TGTGCCAGCAGCTTTCGGGGCGGGAGAGGAGTTGAGCAGTTCTTC. It encodes CASSFRGGRGVEQFF. The whole variable domain, remainder taken from reference TRBV7-2 and TRBJ2-1, is GAGVSQSPSNKVTEKGKDVELRCDPISGHTALYWYRQSLGQGLEFLIYFQGNSAPDKSGLPSDRFSAERTGGSVSTLTIQRTQQEDSAVYLCASSFRGGRGVEQFFGPGTRLTVL.

This clonotype was recorded at least ten times. DNA for the CDR3: TGTGCCAGCAGTTACGGGTCAGAAAACACTGAAGCTTTCTTT. The encoded protein is CASSYGSENTEAFF. The rearrangement uses TRBV6-5 and TRBJ1-1, with unresolved D. Looked up from germline, CDR1 is MNHEY and CDR2 is SVGAGI. The CDR3 totals 14 residues. The V end was cut by 2 bases, the J end by 2 bases, with 9 bases between.